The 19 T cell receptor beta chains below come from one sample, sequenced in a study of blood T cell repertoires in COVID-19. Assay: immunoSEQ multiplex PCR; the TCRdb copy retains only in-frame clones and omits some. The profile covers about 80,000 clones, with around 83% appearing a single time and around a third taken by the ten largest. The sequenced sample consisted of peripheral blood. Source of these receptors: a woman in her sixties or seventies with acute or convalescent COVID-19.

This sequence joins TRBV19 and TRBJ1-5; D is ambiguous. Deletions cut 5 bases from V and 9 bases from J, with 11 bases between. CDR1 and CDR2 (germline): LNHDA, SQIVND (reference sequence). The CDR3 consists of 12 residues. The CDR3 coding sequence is TGTGCCAGTAGTGCCCTCACTTTGCCCCAGCATTTT. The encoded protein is CASSALTLPQHF.

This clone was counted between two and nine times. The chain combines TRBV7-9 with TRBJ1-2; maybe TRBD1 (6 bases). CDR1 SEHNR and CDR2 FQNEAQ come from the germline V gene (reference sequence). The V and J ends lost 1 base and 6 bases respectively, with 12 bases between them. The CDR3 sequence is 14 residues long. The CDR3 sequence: CASSLGSGGDGYTF. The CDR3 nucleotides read TGTGCCAGCAGCTTAGGTTCGGGGGGCGATGGCTACACCTTC. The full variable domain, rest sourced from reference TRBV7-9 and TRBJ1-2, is DTGVSQNPRHKITKRGQNVTFRCDPISEHNRLYWYRQTLGQGPEFLTYFQNEAQLEKSRLLSDRFSAERPKGSFSTLEIQRTEQGDSAMYLCASSLGSGGDGYTFGSGTRLTVV.

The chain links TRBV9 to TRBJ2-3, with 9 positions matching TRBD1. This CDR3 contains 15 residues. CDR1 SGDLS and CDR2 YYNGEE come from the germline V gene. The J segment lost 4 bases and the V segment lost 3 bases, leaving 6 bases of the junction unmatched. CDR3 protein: CASSATGGWADTQYF. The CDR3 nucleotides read TGTGCCAGCAGCGCGACAGGGGGATGGGCAGATACGCAGTATTTT.

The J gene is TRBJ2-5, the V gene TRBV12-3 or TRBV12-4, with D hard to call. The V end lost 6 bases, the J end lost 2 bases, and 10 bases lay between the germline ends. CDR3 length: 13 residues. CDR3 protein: CASRFNRQETQYF. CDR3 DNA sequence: TGTGCCAGCAGATTTAACAGACAAGAGACCCAGTACTTC.

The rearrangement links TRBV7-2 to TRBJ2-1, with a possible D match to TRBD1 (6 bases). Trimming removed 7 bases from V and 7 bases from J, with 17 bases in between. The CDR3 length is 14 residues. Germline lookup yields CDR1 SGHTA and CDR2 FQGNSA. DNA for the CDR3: TGTGCCAGCACCCTTATGGGGGCCAGGAATGAGCAGTTCTTC. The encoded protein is CASTLMGARNEQFF.

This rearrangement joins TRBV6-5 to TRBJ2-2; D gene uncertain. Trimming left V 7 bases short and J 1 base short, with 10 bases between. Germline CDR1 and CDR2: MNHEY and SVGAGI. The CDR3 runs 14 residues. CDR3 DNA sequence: TGTGCCAGCAAAAATAGCAGGAACACCGGGGAGCTGTTTTTT. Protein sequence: CASKNSRNTGELFF.

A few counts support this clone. CDR3 loop: CASTPSPRRSYEQYF. DNA of the CDR3: TGTGCCAGCACCCCCTCCCCGCGGCGGTCCTACGAGCAGTACTTC. The rearrangement uses TRBV7-6 and TRBJ2-7; D not certain. The CDR3 has 15 residues. The V end was cut by 7 bases, the J end by 1 base, with 17 bases between. CDR1 and CDR2 from the germline V gene are SGHVS and FNYEAQ.

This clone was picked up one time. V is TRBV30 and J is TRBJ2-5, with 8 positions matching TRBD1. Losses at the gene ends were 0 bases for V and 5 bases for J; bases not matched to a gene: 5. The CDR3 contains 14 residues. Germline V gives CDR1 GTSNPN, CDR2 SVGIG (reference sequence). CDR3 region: CAWSVTGGFETQYF. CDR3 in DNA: TGTGCCTGGAGTGTAACAGGGGGTTTTGAGACCCAGTACTTC.

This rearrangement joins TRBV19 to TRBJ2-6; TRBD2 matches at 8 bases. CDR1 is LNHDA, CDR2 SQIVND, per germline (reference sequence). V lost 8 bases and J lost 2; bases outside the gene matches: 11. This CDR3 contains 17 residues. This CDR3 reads CASRPSREGPGANVLTF. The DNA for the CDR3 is TGTGCCAGTCGACCTAGCCGGGAGGGCCCTGGGGCCAACGTCCTGACTTTC. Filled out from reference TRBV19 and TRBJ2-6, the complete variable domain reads DGGITQSPKYLFRKEGQNVTLSCEQNLNHDAMYWYRQDPGQGLRLIYYSQIVNDFQKGDIAEGYSVSREKKESFPLTVTSAQKNPTAFYLCASRPSREGPGANVLTFGAGSRLTVL.

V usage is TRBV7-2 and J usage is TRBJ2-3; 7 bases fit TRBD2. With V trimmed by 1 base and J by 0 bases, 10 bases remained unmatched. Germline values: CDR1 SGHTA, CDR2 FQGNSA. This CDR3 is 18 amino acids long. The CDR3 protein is CASSLGGLVRASTDTQYF. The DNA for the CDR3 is TGTGCCAGCAGCTTAGGCGGACTAGTTCGGGCTAGCACAGATACGCAGTATTTT. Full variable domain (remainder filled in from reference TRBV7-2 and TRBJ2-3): GAGVSQSPSNKVTEKGKDVELRCDPISGHTALYWYRQSLGQGLEFLIYFQGNSAPDKSGLPSDRFSAERTGGSVSTLTIQRTQQEDSAVYLCASSLGGLVRASTDTQYFGPGTRLTVL.

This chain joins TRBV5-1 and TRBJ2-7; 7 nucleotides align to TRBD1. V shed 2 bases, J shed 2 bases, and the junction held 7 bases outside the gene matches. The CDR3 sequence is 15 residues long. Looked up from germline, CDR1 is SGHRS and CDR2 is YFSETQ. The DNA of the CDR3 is TGCGCCAGCAGCTTAGGGACAGTGGGAACCTACGAGCAGTACTTC. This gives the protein CASSLGTVGTYEQYF. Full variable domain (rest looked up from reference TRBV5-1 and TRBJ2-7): KAGVTQTPRYLIKTRGQQVTLSCSPISGHRSVSWYQQTPGQGLQFLFEYFSETQRNKGNFPGRFSGRQFSNSRSEMNVSTLELGDSALYLCASSLGTVGTYEQYFGPGTRLTVT.

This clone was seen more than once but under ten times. The CDR3 is CASETAMNTEAFF. CDR3 DNA sequence: TGTGCCAGCGAAACAGCTATGAACACTGAAGCTTTCTTT. The chain combines TRBV6-5 with TRBJ1-1; D remains ambiguous. Germline CDR1 reads MNHEY; CDR2 reads SVGAGI. CDR3 length: 13 amino acids. V was clipped by 8 bases and J by 0 bases, with 10 bases between them.

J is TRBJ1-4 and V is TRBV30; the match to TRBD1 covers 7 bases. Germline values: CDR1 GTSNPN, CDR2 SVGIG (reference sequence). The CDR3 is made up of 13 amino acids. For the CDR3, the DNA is TGTCCAAGAGGGGGCGACCGGGTTGAAAAACTGTTTTTT. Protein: CPRGGDRVEKLFF.

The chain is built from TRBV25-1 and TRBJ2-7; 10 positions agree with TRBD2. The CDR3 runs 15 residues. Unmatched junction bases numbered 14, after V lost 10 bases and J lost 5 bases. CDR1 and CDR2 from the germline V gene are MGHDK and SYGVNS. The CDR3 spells CANRGGLAGVNEQYF. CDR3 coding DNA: TGTGCCAACCGCGGTGGTCTAGCGGGAGTTAACGAGCAGTACTTC.

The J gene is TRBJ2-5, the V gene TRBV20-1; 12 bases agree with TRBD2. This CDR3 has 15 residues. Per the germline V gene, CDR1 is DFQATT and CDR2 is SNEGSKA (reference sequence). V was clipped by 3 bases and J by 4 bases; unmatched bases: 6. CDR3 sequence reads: CSASASGRAGETQYF. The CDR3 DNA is TGCAGTGCTAGTGCTAGCGGGAGGGCCGGAGAGACCCAGTACTTC.

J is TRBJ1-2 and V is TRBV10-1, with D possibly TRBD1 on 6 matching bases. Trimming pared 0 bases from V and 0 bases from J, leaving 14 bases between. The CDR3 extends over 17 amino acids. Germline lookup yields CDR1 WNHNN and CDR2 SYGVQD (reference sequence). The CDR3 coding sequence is TGCGCCAGCAGTGAGTCGACAGGAATCTCAGCTAACTATGGCTACACCTTC. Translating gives CASSESTGISANYGYTF.

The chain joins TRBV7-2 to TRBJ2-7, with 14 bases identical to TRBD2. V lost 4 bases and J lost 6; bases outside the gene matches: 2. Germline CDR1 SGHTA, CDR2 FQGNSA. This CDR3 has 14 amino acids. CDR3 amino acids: CASSSTSGRGEQYF. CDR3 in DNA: TGTGCCAGCAGCTCGACTAGCGGGAGGGGCGAGCAGTACTTC.

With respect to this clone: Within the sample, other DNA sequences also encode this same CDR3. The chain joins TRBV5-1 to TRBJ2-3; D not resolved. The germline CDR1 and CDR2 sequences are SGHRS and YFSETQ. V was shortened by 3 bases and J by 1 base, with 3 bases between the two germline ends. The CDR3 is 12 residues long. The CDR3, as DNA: TGCGCCAGCAGCTCCGGCACAGATACGCAGTATTTT. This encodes CASSSGTDTQYF.

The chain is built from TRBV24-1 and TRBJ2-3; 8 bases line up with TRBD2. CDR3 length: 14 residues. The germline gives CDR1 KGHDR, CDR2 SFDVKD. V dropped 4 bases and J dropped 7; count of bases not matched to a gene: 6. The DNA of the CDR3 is TGTGCCACCAGTGACCCCGGGGGGGGAAATACGCAGTATTTT. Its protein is CATSDPGGGNTQYF.